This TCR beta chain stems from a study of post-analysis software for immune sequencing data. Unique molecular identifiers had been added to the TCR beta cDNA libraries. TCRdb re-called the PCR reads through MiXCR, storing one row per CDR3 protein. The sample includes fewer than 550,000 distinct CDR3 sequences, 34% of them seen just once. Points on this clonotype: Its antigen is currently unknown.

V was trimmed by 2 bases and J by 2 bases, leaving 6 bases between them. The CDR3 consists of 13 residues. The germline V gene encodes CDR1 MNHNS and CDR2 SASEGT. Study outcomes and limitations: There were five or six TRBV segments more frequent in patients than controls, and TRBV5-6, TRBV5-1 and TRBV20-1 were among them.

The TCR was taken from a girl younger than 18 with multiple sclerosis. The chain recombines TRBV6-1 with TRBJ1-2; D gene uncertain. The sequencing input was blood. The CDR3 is CASSELDNYGYTF. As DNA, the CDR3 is TGTGCCAGCAGTGAATTGGACAACTATGGCTACACCTTC.